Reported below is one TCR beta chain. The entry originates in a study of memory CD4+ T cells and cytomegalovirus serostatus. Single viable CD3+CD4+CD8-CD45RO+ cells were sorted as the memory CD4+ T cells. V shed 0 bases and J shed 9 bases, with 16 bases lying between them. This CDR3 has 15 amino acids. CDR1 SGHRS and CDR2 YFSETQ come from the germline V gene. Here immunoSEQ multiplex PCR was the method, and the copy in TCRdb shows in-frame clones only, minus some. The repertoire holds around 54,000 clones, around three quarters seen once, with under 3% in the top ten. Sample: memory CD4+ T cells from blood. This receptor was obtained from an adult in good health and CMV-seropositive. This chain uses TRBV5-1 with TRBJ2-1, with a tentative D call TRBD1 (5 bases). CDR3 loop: CASSLAPFQGSEQFF. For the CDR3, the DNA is TGCGCCAGCAGCTTGGCACCCTTTCAGGGTAGTGAGCAGTTCTTC.